Each of the 10 T cell receptor beta chains below was sequenced from the same sample in a study of shared clonotypes between healthy human individuals. Assay used: immunoSEQ multiplex PCR; TCRdb lists only in-frame clones, some missing. This repertoire shows some 2,400,000 clones, 95% found once; its top ten account for less than 0.15%. What was sequenced was naive CD4+ T cells sorted from blood. As to subset: CD45RA+ positively selected. These receptors originate from a man between 18 and 35 years old in good health.

The genes are TRBV27 and TRBJ2-7; 10 nucleotides line up with TRBD1. The CDR3 loop spans 15 amino acids. From germline, CDR1 is MNHEY and CDR2 SMNVEV (reference sequence). V shed 4 bases, J shed 9 bases, and the junction held 12 bases outside the gene matches. The CDR3 region is CASSSARTGGFRQYF. The CDR3, as DNA: TGTGCCAGCAGTTCCGCCCGGACAGGGGGGTTTCGGCAGTACTTC.

V gene TRBV18 combines with J gene TRBJ2-5; the match to TRBD2 covers 11 bases. Germline lookup yields CDR1 KGHSH and CDR2 LQKENI. V was pared by 5 bases and J by 1 base, with 3 bases of the junction left unmatched. The CDR3 has 15 amino acids. This CDR3 reads CASSSGLAAQETQYF. The CDR3 region has the DNA TGTGCCAGCTCATCGGGACTAGCGGCCCAAGAGACCCAGTACTTC.

The CDR3 loop is CAISESVPSEQFF. The DNA for the CDR3 is TGTGCCATCAGTGAGTCCGTCCCTAGCGAGCAGTTCTTC. The chain uses TRBV10-3 and TRBJ2-1, with D tentatively TRBD2 (5 bases). The CDR3 runs to 13 residues. Germline CDR1 reads ENHRY; CDR2 reads SYGVKD. Trimming removed 0 bases at V and 10 bases at J, with 10 bases between.

Here the CDR3 reads CASSLGSNEKLFF. The CDR3 DNA is TGTGCCAGCAGCTTAGGGAGTAATGAAAAACTGTTTTTT. This chain uses TRBV7-3 with TRBJ1-4, with D hard to call. The V gene's germline CDR1 is SGHTA and CDR2 FQGTGA. CDR3 length: 13 amino acids. Trimming left V 2 bases short and J 4 bases short, with 5 bases between.

V is TRBV5-4 and J is TRBJ2-5, with D perhaps matching TRBD2 (5 bases). The V end lost 0 bases, the J end lost 5 bases, and 11 bases lay between the germline ends. The V gene's germline CDR1 is SGHNT and CDR2 YYREEE (reference sequence). The length of the CDR3 is 14 residues. The CDR3 loop is CASSLGVAGETQYF. The CDR3 DNA reads as TGTGCCAGCAGCTTGGGGGTCGCGGGCGAGACCCAGTACTTC. Complete variable domain (other parts from reference TRBV5-4 and TRBJ2-5): ETGVTQSPTHLIKTRGQQVTLRCSSQSGHNTVSWYQQALGQGPQFIFQYYREEENGRGNFPPRFSGLQFPNYSSELNVNALELDDSALYLCASSLGVAGETQYFGPGTRLLVL.

The rearrangement joins TRBV28 to TRBJ1-3, with D perhaps matching TRBD1 (5 bases). This CDR3 comprises 13 residues. V was trimmed by 8 bases and J by 4 bases, leaving 12 bases between them. CDR1 is MDHEN, CDR2 SYDVKM, per germline. The CDR3 DNA reads as TGTGCCAGCCTAAGGGGAGACGGAAACACCATATATTTT. Translated: CASLRGDGNTIYF.

J is TRBJ1-3 and V is TRBV5-1; D is perhaps TRBD1 (5 bases). V shed 4 bases and J shed 4 bases, with 12 bases lying between them. The germline CDR1 and CDR2 sequences are SGHRS and YFSETQ. CDR3 length: 14 amino acids. CDR3 DNA sequence: TGCGCCAGCAGCGCCGGGACGGCCGGAAACACCATATATTTT. Protein: CASSAGTAGNTIYF.

CDR3 sequence reads: CASKIRDRVTLEQYF. In DNA form, the CDR3 reads TGTGCCAGCAAAATTAGGGACAGGGTTACCCTCGAGCAGTACTTC. The chain uses TRBV2 and TRBJ2-5; 9 bases match TRBD1. TRBJ2-7 matches the DNA end more closely, so the J call is doubtful. Germline V gives CDR1 SNHLY, CDR2 FYNNEI. This CDR3 has 15 residues.

The chain has TRBV27 and TRBJ2-5, with TRBD1 matching 9 bases. This CDR3 is built from 16 residues. The ends lost 5 bases at V and 4 bases at J; junction bases unmatched: 11. CDR1 MNHEY and CDR2 SMNVEV come from the germline V gene (reference sequence). CDR3 nucleotide sequence: TGTGCCAGCAGTCATCGACAGGGGGAGAGCCGAGAGACCCAGTACTTC. Translation gives CASSHRQGESRETQYF.

This clone has just one count. The CDR3 region is CATAVGTGTADTQYF. CDR3 bases: TGTGCCACCGCGGTGGGGACAGGGACAGCAGATACGCAGTATTTT. The rearrangement links TRBV15 to TRBJ2-3; 9 positions match TRBD1. With 8 bases clipped from V and 4 bases from J, the junction kept 10 bases outside the gene matches. CDR3 length equals 15 residues. In germline, CDR1 is LNHNV, CDR2 YYDKDF (reference sequence).